This T cell receptor beta chain was sequenced during a study of blood T cell repertoires in COVID-19. This table comes from immunoSEQ multiplex PCR, and its TCRdb copy is limited to in-frame clones, with some not included. The data hold 50,000 to 55,000 clones, with more than 80% observed a single time. This clone has a single count. The germline V gene encodes CDR1 MGHDK and CDR2 SYGVNS. J was trimmed by 0 bases and V by 2 bases; bases with no gene match: 3. The CDR3 is made up of 16 amino acids. V and J are TRBV25-1 and TRBJ2-3; TRBD2 matches 9 bases. Sequencing was performed on peripheral blood. This clonotype originated in a man aged 55 to 70 with acute or convalescent COVID-19. CDR3 amino acids: CASSEDLAGSTDTQYF. The CDR3 bases are TGTGCCAGCAGTGAAGATCTAGCGGGAAGCACAGATACGCAGTATTTT.